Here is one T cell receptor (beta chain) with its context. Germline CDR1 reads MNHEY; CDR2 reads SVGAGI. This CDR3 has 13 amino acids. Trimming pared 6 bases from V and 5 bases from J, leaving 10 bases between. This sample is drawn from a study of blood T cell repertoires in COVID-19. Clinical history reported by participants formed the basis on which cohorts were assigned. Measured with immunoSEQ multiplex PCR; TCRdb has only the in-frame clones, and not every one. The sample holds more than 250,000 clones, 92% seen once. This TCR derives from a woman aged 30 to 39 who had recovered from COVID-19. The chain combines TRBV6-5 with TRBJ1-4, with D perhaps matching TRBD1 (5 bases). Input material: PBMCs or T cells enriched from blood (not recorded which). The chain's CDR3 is CASSETVNEKLFF. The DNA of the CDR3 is TGTGCCAGCAGCGAGACAGTGAATGAAAAACTGTTTTTT.